The 15 T cell receptor beta chains in this list originate from one sample, sequenced in a study of OX40 agonist ivuxolimab in advanced cancers. TCRdb keeps only in-frame clones here, not all; method: immunoSEQ multiplex PCR. Of about 58,000 clones listed, 75% to 90% are singletons. The sequencing here drew on CD4+ or CD8+ T cells sorted from blood, taken in a trial of the OX40 agonist ivuxolimab. The receptors come from an adult with an advanced solid tumor such as melanoma, head and neck, liver or kidney cancer.

The J gene is TRBJ2-1, the V gene TRBV21-1; the table's D call, TRBD1, was not checked against the DNA. TRBV21-1 is a pseudogene locus. The CDR3 extends over 11 amino acids. CDR3 DNA sequence: TGTGCCAGCAGCAAAGGACAGGGTTTGTTCTTC. Encoded protein: CASSKGQGLFF.

This chain links TRBV6-5 with TRBJ1-3, with 10 positions matching TRBD1. This CDR3 comprises 15 residues. V shed 4 bases and J 2 bases; nucleotides not matched to a gene: 2. The germline V gene encodes CDR1 MNHEY and CDR2 SVGAGI. CDR3 nucleotide sequence: TGTGCCAGCAGTTTGGGACAGGGGACTGGAAACACCATATATTTT. Amino acids: CASSLGQGTGNTIYF.

In this sample, this clone turned up once. V and J are TRBV5-1 and TRBJ2-5; 8 positions match TRBD2. The germline V gene encodes CDR1 SGHRS and CDR2 YFSETQ. The CDR3 contains 15 residues. V shed 6 bases and J 1 base; nucleotides not matched to a gene: 8. CDR3 sequence reads: CASNLLAGLQETQYF. CDR3 DNA sequence: TGCGCCAGCAACCTATTAGCGGGGCTCCAAGAGACCCAGTACTTC.

This rearrangement joins TRBV4-2 to TRBJ1-1, with 7 bases fitting TRBD1. This CDR3 has 15 residues. V shed 2 bases, J shed 5 bases, and the junction held 8 bases outside the gene matches. Germline assignment: CDR1 LGHNA and CDR2 YNFKEQ. The CDR3 coding sequence is TGTGCCAGCAGCCAAACTACAGGGGTGGGTACTGAAGCTTTCTTT. Residues: CASSQTTGVGTEAFF.

The chain uses TRBV9 and TRBJ2-1, with 7 bases lining up with TRBD1. V was clipped by 0 bases and J by 6 bases; unmatched bases: 15. Germline V CDR1 and CDR2: SGDLS, YYNGEE. The CDR3 is 18 residues long. The CDR3 bases are TGTGCCAGCAGCGTAGGGCTAGGGGACAGTCGAGACTTCAATGAGCAGTTCTTC. It is translated as CASSVGLGDSRDFNEQFF.

The chain couples TRBV19 to TRBJ2-3; D possibly corresponds to TRBD1 (7 bases). The V end was cut by 0 bases, the J end by 5 bases, with 15 bases between. The CDR3 length is 16 residues. Germline-derived CDR1 and CDR2 are LNHDA and SQIVND (reference sequence). CDR3 sequence reads: CASSIDRGGGRDTQYF. Here the CDR3 DNA reads TGTGCCAGTAGTATAGATCGTGGAGGGGGCAGAGATACGCAGTATTTT.

The chain recombines TRBV18 with TRBJ2-1, with a possible D match to TRBD2 (5 bases). The V end was cut by 3 bases, the J end by 9 bases, with 12 bases between. This CDR3 region has 13 residues. CDR1 KGHSH and CDR2 LQKENI come from the germline V gene. The CDR3 loop is CASSPIRAGEQFF. The CDR3 DNA sequence: TGTGCCAGCTCACCTATTCGTGCGGGTGAGCAGTTCTTC.

The chain joins TRBV5-1 to TRBJ2-2; TRBD2 matches 7 bases. The CDR3 is 18 residues long. V lost 3 bases and J lost 1; bases outside the gene matches: 12. Germline CDR1 is SGHRS and CDR2 is YFSETQ. This chain's CDR3 is CASSSPWGGARNTGELFF. CDR3 nucleotides: TGCGCCAGCAGCTCCCCATGGGGGGGAGCAAGGAACACCGGGGAGCTGTTTTTT.

V is TRBV5-4 and J is TRBJ2-3, with D possibly called TRBD1 or TRBD2 (5 bases each). The CDR3 covers 13 residues. Germline CDR1 and CDR2: SGHNT and YYREEE (reference sequence). Trimming shortened V by 4 bases and J by 6 bases, and 12 bases separated the two germline ends. CDR3 residues: CASSAMGTDTQYF. In nucleotides, the CDR3 is TGTGCCAGCAGCGCGATGGGGACGGATACGCAGTATTTT. Full variable domain (missing parts from reference TRBV5-4 and TRBJ2-3): ETGVTQSPTHLIKTRGQQVTLRCSSQSGHNTVSWYQQALGQGPQFIFQYYREEENGRGNFPPRFSGLQFPNYSSELNVNALELDDSALYLCASSAMGTDTQYFGPGTRLTVL.

The rearrangement uses TRBV27 and TRBJ2-1; D is unclear. CDR1 is MNHEY, CDR2 SMNVEV, per germline (reference sequence). CDR3 length: 10 amino acids. V lost 2 bases to trimming and J lost 14 bases, with 7 bases between them. The DNA of the CDR3 is TGTGCCAGCAGTTTACCCCGCGAGTTCTTC. It encodes CASSLPREFF.

The gene calls are TRBV30 and TRBJ2-5, with 9 bases fitting TRBD2. Germline values: CDR1 GTSNPN, CDR2 SVGIG (reference sequence). The CDR3 runs to 16 residues. The trim removed 1 base at V and 5 bases at J, leaving 11 bases unmatched. The CDR3 here is CAWSERGGRALETQYF. The CDR3, as DNA: TGTGCCTGGAGTGAAAGGGGCGGGAGGGCCTTGGAGACCCAGTACTTC.

V usage is TRBV4-2 and J usage is TRBJ2-7; 7 bases are shared with TRBD2. Germline assignment: CDR1 LGHNA and CDR2 YNFKEQ. The junction had 5 bases not matched to a gene; V was cut back by 0 bases and J by 3 bases. This CDR3 spans 15 amino acids. The CDR3 coding sequence is TGTGCCAGCAGCCAAGACGAGCGGGGCGGCTACGAGCAGTACTTC. Translated, it gives CASSQDERGGYEQYF.

This chain links TRBV11-2 with TRBJ1-6, with TRBD1 matching 11 bases. V shed 5 bases and J 7 bases; nucleotides not matched to a gene: 7. Germline CDR1 reads SGHAT; CDR2 reads FQNNGV. This CDR3 contains 16 residues. This chain's CDR3 is CASSKGQGASNSPLHF. CDR3 nucleotides: TGTGCCAGCAGCAAAGGACAGGGGGCGTCCAATTCACCCCTCCACTTT.

This clone was detected a few times. The chain has TRBV5-1 and TRBJ2-1; D is perhaps TRBD2 (5 bases). CDR1 is SGHRS, CDR2 YFSETQ, per germline. CDR3 length: 15 residues. Trimming removed 2 bases at V and 4 bases at J, with 13 bases between. Here the CDR3 reads CASSLEGREYNEQFF. CDR3 coding DNA: TGCGCCAGCAGCTTAGAGGGAAGGGAATACAATGAGCAGTTCTTC.

Relative to its sample, this clone is hyperexpanded. The chain couples TRBV5-1 to TRBJ1-5; D unclear. V dropped 0 bases and J dropped 2 bases, with 9 bases sitting between them. The germline V gene has CDR1 SGHRS and CDR2 YFSETQ. There are 15 residues in the CDR3. In DNA form, the CDR3 reads TGCGCCAGCAGCTTGGATTCATCTCGCAATCAGCCCCAGCATTTT. Translation: CASSLDSSRNQPQHF.